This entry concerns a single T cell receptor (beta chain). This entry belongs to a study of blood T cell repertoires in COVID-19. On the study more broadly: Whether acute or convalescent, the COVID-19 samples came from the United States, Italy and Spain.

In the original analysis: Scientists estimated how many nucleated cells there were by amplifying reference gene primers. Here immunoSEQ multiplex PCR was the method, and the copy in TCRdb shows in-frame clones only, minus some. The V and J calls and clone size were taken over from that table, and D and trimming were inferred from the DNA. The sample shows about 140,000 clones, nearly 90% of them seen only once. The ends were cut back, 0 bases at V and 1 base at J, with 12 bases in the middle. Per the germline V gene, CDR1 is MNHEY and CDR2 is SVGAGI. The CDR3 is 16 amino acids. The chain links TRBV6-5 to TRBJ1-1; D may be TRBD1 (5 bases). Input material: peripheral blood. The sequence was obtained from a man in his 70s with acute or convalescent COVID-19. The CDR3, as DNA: TGTGCCAGCAGTTACTCGCAGGGATTGAAGAACACTGAAGCTTTCTTT. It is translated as CASSYSQGLKNTEAFF.